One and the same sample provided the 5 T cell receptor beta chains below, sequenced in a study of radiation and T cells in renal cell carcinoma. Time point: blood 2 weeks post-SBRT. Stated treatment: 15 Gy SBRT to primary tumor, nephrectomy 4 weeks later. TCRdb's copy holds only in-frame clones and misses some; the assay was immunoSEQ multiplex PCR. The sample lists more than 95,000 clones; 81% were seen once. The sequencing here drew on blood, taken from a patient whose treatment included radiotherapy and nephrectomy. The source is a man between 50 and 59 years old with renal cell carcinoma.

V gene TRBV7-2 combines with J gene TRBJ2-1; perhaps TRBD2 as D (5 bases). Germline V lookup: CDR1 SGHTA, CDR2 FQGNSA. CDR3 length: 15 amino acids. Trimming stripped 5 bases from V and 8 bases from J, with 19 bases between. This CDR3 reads CASSHPPQEADEQFF. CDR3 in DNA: TGTGCCAGCAGCCACCCTCCCCAGGAGGCCGATGAGCAGTTCTTC.

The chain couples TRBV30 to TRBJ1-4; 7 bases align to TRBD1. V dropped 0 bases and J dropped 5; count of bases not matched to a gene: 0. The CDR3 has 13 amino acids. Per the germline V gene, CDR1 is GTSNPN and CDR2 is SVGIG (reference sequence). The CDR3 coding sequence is TGTGCCTGGAGTGTACAGGGGAATGAAAAACTGTTTTTT. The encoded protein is CAWSVQGNEKLFF.

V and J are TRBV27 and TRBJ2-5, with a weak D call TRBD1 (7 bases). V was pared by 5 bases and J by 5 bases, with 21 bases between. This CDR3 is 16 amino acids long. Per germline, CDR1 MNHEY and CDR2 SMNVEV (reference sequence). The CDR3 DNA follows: TGTGCCAGCAGTCCATCCAGCAGGGGGGCGGGGGAGACCCAGTACTTC. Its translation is CASSPSSRGAGETQYF.

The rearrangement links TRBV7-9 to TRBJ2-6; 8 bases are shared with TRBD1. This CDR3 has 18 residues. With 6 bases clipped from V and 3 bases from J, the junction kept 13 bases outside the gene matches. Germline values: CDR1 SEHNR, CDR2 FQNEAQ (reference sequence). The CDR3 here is CASRPLGQGPIGANVLTF. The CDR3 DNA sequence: TGTGCCAGCAGACCACTCGGACAGGGTCCGATTGGGGCCAACGTCCTGACTTTC.

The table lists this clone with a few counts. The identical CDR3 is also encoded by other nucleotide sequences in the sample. CDR3: CASSPGQGNTEAFF. The CDR3 region has the DNA TGCGCCAGCAGCCCGGGACAGGGGAACACTGAAGCTTTCTTT. This chain links TRBV5-1 with TRBJ1-1; 9 nucleotides line up with TRBD1. The V gene's germline CDR1 is SGHRS and CDR2 YFSETQ. CDR3 length equals 14 residues. Trimming at V came to 4 bases and at J to 1 base, leaving 2 bases not matched to a gene. Drawing the rest from reference TRBV5-1 and TRBJ1-1, the complete variable domain is KAGVTQTPRYLIKTRGQQVTLSCSPISGHRSVSWYQQTPGQGLQFLFEYFSETQRNKGNFPGRFSGRQFSNSRSEMNVSTLELGDSALYLCASSPGQGNTEAFFGQGTRLTVV.